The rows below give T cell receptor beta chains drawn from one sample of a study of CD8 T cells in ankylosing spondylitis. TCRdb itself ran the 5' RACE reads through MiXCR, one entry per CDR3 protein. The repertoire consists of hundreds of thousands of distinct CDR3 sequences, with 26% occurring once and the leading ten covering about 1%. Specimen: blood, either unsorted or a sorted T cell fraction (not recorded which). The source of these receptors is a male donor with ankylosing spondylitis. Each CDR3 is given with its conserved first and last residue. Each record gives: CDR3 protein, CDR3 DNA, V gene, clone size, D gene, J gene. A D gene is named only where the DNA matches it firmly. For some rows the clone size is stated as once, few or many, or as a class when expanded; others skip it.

cdr3_aa: CASSPPAGDPPDTQYF; cdr3_nt: TGTGCCAGCTCACCACCGGCAGGGGACCCTCCAGATACGCAGTATTTT; v_call: TRBV18; clone_size: few; d_call: -; j_call: TRBJ2-3
cdr3_aa: CSAIQDNYGYTF; cdr3_nt: TGCAGTGCTATACAGGATAACTATGGCTACACCTTC; v_call: TRBV20-1; clone_size: few; d_call: -; j_call: TRBJ1-2
cdr3_aa: CASSLAPAMNTGELFF; cdr3_nt: TGCGCCAGCAGCTTGGCCCCCGCCATGAACACCGGGGAGCTGTTTTTT; v_call: TRBV5-1; clone_size: -; d_call: -; j_call: TRBJ2-2
cdr3_aa: CSARNPALSNQPQHF; cdr3_nt: TGCAGTGCTAGAAATCCAGCTCTTAGCAATCAGCCCCAGCATTTT; v_call: TRBV20-1; clone_size: -; d_call: -; j_call: TRBJ1-5
cdr3_aa: CATIRPPQLYNEQFF; cdr3_nt: TGTGCCACAATCCGGCCGCCACAGCTCTACAATGAGCAGTTCTTC; v_call: TRBV7-2; clone_size: -; d_call: -; j_call: TRBJ2-1
cdr3_aa: CSVDRGGTNTDTQYF; cdr3_nt: TGCAGCGTCGACAGGGGCGGGACAAACACAGATACGCAGTATTTT; v_call: TRBV29-1; clone_size: -; d_call: TRBD1; j_call: TRBJ2-3
cdr3_aa: CSARDGRPGAFF; cdr3_nt: TGCAGTGCTAGAGATGGACGGCCCGGAGCTTTCTTT; v_call: TRBV20-1; clone_size: -; d_call: -; j_call: TRBJ1-1
cdr3_aa: CASSLIGAEAFF; cdr3_nt: TGTGCCAGCAGCCTGATTGGCGCTGAAGCTTTCTTT; v_call: TRBV3-1; clone_size: -; d_call: -; j_call: TRBJ1-1
cdr3_aa: CASSPPPWAPESSEQFF; cdr3_nt: TGTGCCAGCTCACCACCGCCATGGGCCCCAGAGTCGAGTGAGCAGTTCTTC; v_call: TRBV18; clone_size: -; d_call: -; j_call: TRBJ2-1
cdr3_aa: CASSIRLEHNEQFF; cdr3_nt: TGCGCCAGCAGCATCAGACTAGAGCACAATGAGCAGTTCTTC; v_call: TRBV5-1; clone_size: few; d_call: -; j_call: TRBJ2-1
cdr3_aa: CASSEGTANYGYTF; cdr3_nt: TGTGCCAGCAGTGAGGGCACCGCTAACTATGGCTACACCTTC; v_call: TRBV2; clone_size: -; d_call: -; j_call: TRBJ1-2
cdr3_aa: CSAPLGLAGLNEQFF; cdr3_nt: TGCAGTGCCCCCCTAGGACTAGCAGGTCTCAATGAGCAGTTCTTC; v_call: TRBV20-1; clone_size: few; d_call: TRBD2; j_call: TRBJ2-1
cdr3_aa: CASSLGLAETDTQYF; cdr3_nt: TGTGCCAGCAGCTTAGGCCTAGCGGAGACAGATACGCAGTATTTT; v_call: TRBV5-1; clone_size: many; d_call: TRBD2; j_call: TRBJ2-3
cdr3_aa: CSARAPGRVSSYEQYF; cdr3_nt: TGCAGTGCTAGAGCTCCGGGACGGGTGTCCTCCTACGAGCAGTACTTC; v_call: TRBV20-1; clone_size: -; d_call: -; j_call: TRBJ2-7
cdr3_aa: CASSWTRTSGGYSTDTQYF; cdr3_nt: TGTGCCAGCAGCTGGACCCGGACTAGCGGGGGGTACAGCACAGATACGCAGTATTTT; v_call: TRBV5-4; clone_size: few; d_call: TRBD2; j_call: TRBJ2-3
cdr3_aa: CASSDRGRTGELFF; cdr3_nt: TGTGCCAGCTCGGACAGGGGGAGGACCGGGGAGCTGTTTTTT; v_call: TRBV19; clone_size: -; d_call: TRBD1; j_call: TRBJ2-2
cdr3_aa: CASSDSLLAGDFYNEQFF; cdr3_nt: TGTGCCAGCAGTGATTCACTCCTAGCGGGAGACTTCTACAATGAGCAGTTCTTC; v_call: TRBV25-1; clone_size: -; d_call: TRBD2; j_call: TRBJ2-1
cdr3_aa: CASSLDIDQPQHF; cdr3_nt: TGCGCCAGCAGCTTGGATATAGATCAGCCCCAGCATTTT; v_call: TRBV5-1; clone_size: few; d_call: -; j_call: TRBJ1-5
cdr3_aa: CASSDSTGVTDTQYF; cdr3_nt: TGCGCCAGCAGTGACTCGACAGGGGTCACAGATACGCAGTATTTT; v_call: TRBV10-2; clone_size: few; d_call: TRBD1; j_call: TRBJ2-3
cdr3_aa: CASSLIGISGNTIYF; cdr3_nt: TGCGCCAGCAGCTTGATAGGGATCTCTGGAAACACCATATATTTT; v_call: TRBV5-1; clone_size: -; d_call: -; j_call: TRBJ1-3
cdr3_aa: CAGRTGGSDSPLHF; cdr3_nt: TGTGCCGGGCGAACAGGGGGATCGGATTCACCCCTCCACTTT; v_call: TRBV7-9; clone_size: -; d_call: TRBD1; j_call: TRBJ1-6
cdr3_aa: CASSPPTSTGTEAFF; cdr3_nt: TGTGCCAGCTCACCTCCGACATCCACGGGCACTGAAGCTTTCTTT; v_call: TRBV18; clone_size: once; d_call: -; j_call: TRBJ1-1
cdr3_aa: CASSETPARAGNTIYF; cdr3_nt: TGTGCCAGCAGTGAAACCCCTGCTAGGGCTGGAAACACCATATATTTT; v_call: TRBV6-1; clone_size: -; d_call: -; j_call: TRBJ1-3
cdr3_aa: CASSEYISSSGANVLTF; cdr3_nt: TGTGCCAGCAGTGAGTACATTTCCTCCTCTGGGGCCAACGTCCTGACTTTC; v_call: TRBV6-1; clone_size: -; d_call: -; j_call: TRBJ2-6
cdr3_aa: CASRAWFSNQPQHF; cdr3_nt: TGCGCCAGCAGGGCCTGGTTTAGCAATCAGCCCCAGCATTTT; v_call: TRBV10-2; clone_size: -; d_call: -; j_call: TRBJ1-5
cdr3_aa: CASSFLGSFYEQFF; cdr3_nt: TGTGCCAGCAGCTTCCTCGGGAGCTTTTATGAGCAGTTCTTC; v_call: TRBV7-8; clone_size: -; d_call: -; j_call: TRBJ2-1
cdr3_aa: CASSLVGGMNTGELFF; cdr3_nt: TGTGCCAGCAGCTTAGTTGGCGGGATGAACACCGGGGAGCTGTTTTTT; v_call: TRBV7-2; clone_size: few; d_call: -; j_call: TRBJ2-2
cdr3_aa: CASSVGTVYNGYTF; cdr3_nt: TGTGCCAGCAGTGTCGGGACAGTCTACAATGGCTACACCTTC; v_call: TRBV12-3/TRBV12-4; clone_size: once; d_call: TRBD1; j_call: TRBJ1-2
cdr3_aa: CSARVSSENTEAFF; cdr3_nt: TGCAGTGCTAGAGTTTCTTCAGAAAACACTGAAGCTTTCTTT; v_call: TRBV20-1; clone_size: few; d_call: -; j_call: TRBJ1-1
cdr3_aa: CSARTASTDTQYF; cdr3_nt: TGCAGTGCGCGGACAGCAAGTACAGATACGCAGTATTTT; v_call: TRBV20-1; clone_size: few; d_call: -; j_call: TRBJ2-3
cdr3_aa: CASSTPLYRTGEGETQYF; cdr3_nt: TGTGCCAGCAGCACACCCCTCTATCGGACCGGGGAGGGAGAGACCCAGTACTTC; v_call: TRBV12-3/TRBV12-4; clone_size: -; d_call: TRBD2; j_call: TRBJ2-5
cdr3_aa: CASSEDGYTF; cdr3_nt: TGTGCCAGCAGTGAAGATGGCTACACCTTC; v_call: TRBV2; clone_size: -; d_call: -; j_call: TRBJ1-2
cdr3_aa: CAISVGGTGADTQYF; cdr3_nt: TGTGCCATCAGTGTTGGGGGTACGGGCGCAGATACGCAGTATTTT; v_call: TRBV10-3; clone_size: once; d_call: -; j_call: TRBJ2-3
cdr3_aa: CASSLAALRGTEAFF; cdr3_nt: TGTGCCAGCAGCTTAGCGGCATTAAGAGGGACTGAAGCTTTCTTT; v_call: TRBV7-6; clone_size: few; d_call: -; j_call: TRBJ1-1
cdr3_aa: CASSLGAGKGETQYF; cdr3_nt: TGTGCCAGCAGCTTAGGGGCGGGGAAGGGGGAGACCCAGTACTTC; v_call: TRBV11-2; clone_size: -; d_call: -; j_call: TRBJ2-5
cdr3_aa: CAWTLDKISPLHF; cdr3_nt: TGTGCCTGGACCCTGGACAAGATTTCACCCCTCCACTTT; v_call: TRBV30; clone_size: -; d_call: -; j_call: TRBJ1-6
cdr3_aa: CSASFSSNPSNQPQHF; cdr3_nt: TGCAGTGCTAGTTTCTCATCGAACCCGAGCAATCAGCCCCAGCATTTT; v_call: TRBV20-1; clone_size: few; d_call: -; j_call: TRBJ1-5
cdr3_aa: CSASGPGLFEQFF; cdr3_nt: TGCAGTGCTAGTGGGCCAGGGCTATTCGAGCAGTTCTTC; v_call: TRBV20-1; clone_size: -; d_call: -; j_call: TRBJ2-1
cdr3_aa: CASSEAGPRGEQFF; cdr3_nt: TGTGCCAGCAGTGAAGCAGGCCCCCGAGGCGAGCAGTTCTTC; v_call: TRBV2; clone_size: -; d_call: -; j_call: TRBJ2-1
cdr3_aa: CASSLFDNEQFF; cdr3_nt: TGTGCCAGCAGTTTATTCGACAATGAGCAGTTCTTC; v_call: TRBV12-3/TRBV12-4; clone_size: few; d_call: -; j_call: TRBJ2-1
cdr3_aa: CASGLAVITDTQYF; cdr3_nt: TGTGCCAGCGGCCTAGCGGTGATCACAGATACGCAGTATTTT; v_call: TRBV6-1; clone_size: few; d_call: TRBD2; j_call: TRBJ2-3